These 22 T cell receptor beta chains originate from one sample sequenced in a study of graft-versus-host responses after intestinal transplantation. Measured with immunoSEQ multiplex PCR; TCRdb has only the in-frame clones, and not every one. The sample lists some 90,000 clones, about nine tenths seen once, with roughly 0.37% in the top ten. Their recognized antigens are unknown. The source material was unstimulated CD8+ T cells sorted from spleen or lymph node cells, sampled before transplant. The receptors were sampled from a human donor who was the organ donor for an intestinal transplant.

The genes are TRBV27 and TRBJ2-7, with TRBD2 matching 9 bases. The germline V gene encodes CDR1 MNHEY and CDR2 SMNVEV (reference sequence). The length of the CDR3 is 17 residues. Trimming removed 6 bases from V and 6 bases from J; junction bases left unmatched: 18. The DNA for the CDR3 is TGTGCCAGCAGACACAACAGTCTAGCGGGGTATTCGGGCGAGCAGTACTTC. It specifies CASRHNSLAGYSGEQYF.

The V call is TRBV10-2, the J call TRBJ2-7; TRBD1 agrees at 9 bases. The V gene end was trimmed by 6 bases and the J gene end by 5 bases; junction bases not matched to a gene: 2. There are 12 residues in the CDR3. Germline lookup yields CDR1 WSHSY and CDR2 SAAADI. This CDR3 is CASRGQGNEQYF. CDR3 DNA sequence: TGCGCCAGCAGGGGACAGGGCAACGAGCAGTACTTC.

This clone was seen a single time. The CDR3, as DNA: TGTGCCAGCAGCTGGGAAGTACTAGCGGGGGGGCTCAGTAGCACAGATACGCAGTATTTT. Its translation: CASSWEVLAGGLSSTDTQYF. The chain combines TRBV5-4 with TRBJ2-3, with TRBD2 identical over 13 bases. This CDR3 has 20 residues. After removal of 3 bases from V and 0 bases from J, the junction contained 13 bases not matched to a gene. Germline CDR1 reads SGHNT; CDR2 reads YYREEE (reference sequence).

This chain connects TRBV9 to TRBJ2-1; 10 bases align to TRBD2. CDR3 length: 14 residues. Germline V gene sequence: CDR1 SGDLS, CDR2 YYNGEE. Unmatched junction bases numbered 4, after V lost 3 bases and J lost 7 bases. CDR3 in amino acids: CASSAELAGNEQFF. Here the CDR3 DNA reads TGTGCCAGCAGCGCGGAACTAGCGGGGAATGAGCAGTTCTTC.

This chain links TRBV27 with TRBJ1-3; D unclear. The germline V and J ends were trimmed by 2 bases and 3 bases, with 14 bases remaining between them. The germline V gene encodes CDR1 MNHEY and CDR2 SMNVEV (reference sequence). This CDR3 has 16 residues. The CDR3 DNA follows: TGTGCCAGCAGTTTAGCGGCACCGGCCTTTGGAAACACCATATATTTT. It specifies CASSLAAPAFGNTIYF.

The rearrangement uses TRBV4-1 and TRBJ1-1; D unresolved. Germline V lookup: CDR1 MGHRA, CDR2 YSYEKL. There are 13 residues in the CDR3. Trimming took 1 base from V and 7 from J, leaving 10 bases between them. Written as DNA, the CDR3 is TGCGCCAGCAGCCAAGGCCATGGACTTGAAGCTTTCTTT. It encodes CASSQGHGLEAFF.

This sequence joins TRBV4-3 and TRBJ1-2, with D tentatively TRBD1 (5 bases). Per germline, CDR1 LGHNA and CDR2 YSLEER. The CDR3 is 15 residues long. V lost 0 bases and J lost 3, with 11 bases in between. CDR3 residues: CASSQDTARDYGYTF. CDR3 DNA: TGCGCCAGCAGCCAAGATACCGCCAGGGACTATGGCTACACCTTC.

V gene TRBV4-3 combines with J gene TRBJ1-5; D may be TRBD1 (5 bases). CDR1 and CDR2 (germline): LGHNA, YSLEER. The V gene lost 1 base and the J gene lost 6 bases, with 7 bases spanning the gap. This CDR3 has 13 amino acids. As DNA, the CDR3 is TGCGCCAGCAGCCAAGTTAGGGGTCAGCCCCAGCATTTT. As protein: CASSQVRGQPQHF.

The chain recombines TRBV9 with TRBJ2-5, with 8 bases identical to TRBD2. The germline V gene encodes CDR1 SGDLS and CDR2 YYNGEE. With V trimmed by 3 bases and J by 6 bases, 13 bases remained unmatched. CDR3 length: 16 amino acids. The CDR3 DNA reads TGTGCCAGCAGCGGGACTCGGGAGGGGGGCCTGCAGACCCAGTACTTC. This gives the protein CASSGTREGGLQTQYF. Using reference TRBV9 and TRBJ2-5 for the parts outside the CDR3, the full variable domain is DSGVTQTPKHLITATGQRVTLRCSPRSGDLSVYWYQQSLDQGLQFLIQYYNGEERAKGNILERFSAQQFPDLHSELNLSSLELGDSALYFCASSGTREGGLQTQYFGPGTRLLVL.

The chain combines TRBV30 with TRBJ2-5; TRBD1 matches 10 bases. J gave up 3 bases and V 2 bases, and 3 bases lay outside the gene matches. This CDR3 comprises 14 residues. Per germline, CDR1 GTSNPN and CDR2 SVGIG (reference sequence). The CDR3, as DNA: TGTGCCTGGAGTCGAGGACAGGGGGAAGAGACCCAGTACTTC. It specifies CAWSRGQGEETQYF.

V is TRBV27 and J is TRBJ2-2, with 7 bases that match TRBD2. Germline trimming cut 10 bases from V and 5 bases from J; bases unmatched to any gene: 13. The germline V gene has CDR1 MNHEY and CDR2 SMNVEV (reference sequence). The CDR3 contains 15 residues. CDR3 bases: TGTGCCACCAAAGGGAGTGGGGGGGGAACCGGGGAGCTGTTTTTT. It codes for CATKGSGGGTGELFF.

The chain couples TRBV5-1 to TRBJ2-7; 8 nucleotides line up with TRBD1. The length of the CDR3 is 15 residues. Trimming removed 4 bases from V and 3 bases from J; junction bases left unmatched: 9. The germline V gene encodes CDR1 SGHRS and CDR2 YFSETQ. CDR3 in amino acids: CASSQGTGIGYEQYF. In DNA form, the CDR3 reads TGCGCCAGCAGCCAAGGGACAGGAATAGGCTACGAGCAGTACTTC.

This clone was counted a few times. The CDR3 bases are TGTGCCAGCAGTCAGGGACAGGTATATGGCTACACCTTC. Residues: CASSQGQVYGYTF. This chain uses TRBV28 with TRBJ1-2, with 8 bases identical to TRBD1. The CDR3 runs 13 residues. Looked up from germline, CDR1 is MDHEN and CDR2 is SYDVKM. With 5 bases clipped from V and 5 bases from J, the junction kept 4 bases outside the gene matches.

The V call is TRBV4-2, the J call TRBJ1-1; TRBD1 matches 7 bases. This CDR3 has 13 amino acids. CDR1 is LGHNA, CDR2 YNFKEQ, per germline. Trimming removed 1 base from V and 4 bases from J; junction bases left unmatched: 0. CDR3 residues: CASSQGQGTEAFF. In DNA form, the CDR3 reads TGTGCCAGCAGCCAAGGACAGGGCACTGAAGCTTTCTTT.

This rearrangement joins TRBV1 to TRBJ1-1; TRBD1 was called by the table and not checked on the DNA. TRBV1 is a listed pseudogene. CDR3 length: 16 amino acids. The CDR3 DNA sequence: TGCACCAGCAGCGATAACCGGGACAGGGGGCTCACTGAAGCTTTCTTT. Its translation: CTSSDNRDRGLTEAFF.

This chain links TRBV7-9 with TRBJ2-5; 7 bases agree with TRBD2. Germline assignment: CDR1 SEHNR and CDR2 FQNEAQ (reference sequence). This CDR3 is 15 amino acids long. After removal of 5 bases from V and 0 bases from J, the junction contained 6 bases not matched to a gene. CDR3 nucleotides: TGTGCCAGCAGCGACGGGGGGACCTACCAAGAGACCCAGTACTTC. This translates into CASSDGGTYQETQYF.

This clone came up a few times. This sequence joins TRBV18 and TRBJ1-3, with D possibly matching TRBD1 (5 bases). The germline V and J ends were trimmed by 3 bases and 2 bases, with 8 bases remaining between them. Germline lookup yields CDR1 KGHSH and CDR2 LQKENI. The CDR3 has 14 amino acids. Here the CDR3 reads CASSPQGAGNTIYF. CDR3 nucleotide sequence: TGTGCCAGCTCACCCCAGGGTGCTGGAAACACCATATATTTT.

About this clone: The same CDR3 arises from other DNA sequences in this sample as well. The CDR3 coding sequence is TGCGCCAGCAGCCAAGATTCAGGGAACACCGGGGAGCTGTTTTTT. The encoded protein is CASSQDSGNTGELFF. This chain links TRBV4-3 with TRBJ2-2; D gene unclear. CDR1 is LGHNA and CDR2 is YSLEER in the germline V gene. The length of the CDR3 is 15 residues. V was trimmed by 0 bases and J by 1 base, leaving 6 bases between them.

The V and J genes are TRBV5-1 and TRBJ2-1; 9 bases fit TRBD2. The germline gives CDR1 SGHRS, CDR2 YFSETQ. The CDR3 runs 15 residues. V gave up 4 bases and J gave up 5 bases; unmatched junction bases: 7. CDR3 sequence (DNA): TGCGCCAGCAGCACTCGGGGCGGGGGGGACAATGAGCAGTTCTTC. Protein: CASSTRGGGDNEQFF.

The chain is built from TRBV4-3 and TRBJ1-1; the D is unclear. CDR1 is LGHNA and CDR2 is YSLEER in the germline V gene. Trimming removed 2 bases from V and 6 bases from J, with 13 bases in between. The CDR3 covers 14 residues. The CDR3 reads CASSQMAQSPEAFF. DNA of the CDR3: TGCGCCAGCAGCCAAATGGCACAGAGCCCTGAAGCTTTCTTT.

This chain connects TRBV6-5 to TRBJ1-4; TRBD1 might be the D (6 bases). The V end lost 4 bases, the J end lost 8 bases, and 17 bases lay between the germline ends. Germline CDR1 MNHEY, CDR2 SVGAGI. The CDR3 sequence is 15 residues long. The CDR3 region has the DNA TGTGCCAGCAGTTCCATACAGGGTCCAGAGGAAAAACTGTTTTTT. Amino acid sequence: CASSSIQGPEEKLFF.

The rearrangement links TRBV19 to TRBJ2-7, with 10 nucleotides matching TRBD2. V shed 8 bases and J 6 bases; nucleotides not matched to a gene: 13. The CDR3 runs to 15 residues. Per germline, CDR1 LNHDA and CDR2 SQIVND (reference sequence). Here the CDR3 reads CASQRSSGGQSEQYF. CDR3 sequence (DNA): TGTGCCAGTCAAAGATCTAGCGGGGGCCAATCCGAGCAGTACTTC. Using reference TRBV19 and TRBJ2-7 for the parts outside the CDR3, the full variable domain is DGGITQSPKYLFRKEGQNVTLSCEQNLNHDAMYWYRQDPGQGLRLIYYSQIVNDFQKGDIAEGYSVSREKKESFPLTVTSAQKNPTAFYLCASQRSSGGQSEQYFGPGTRLTVT.